This TCR beta chain was found in a study of cytomegalovirus exposure and HLA in healthy donors. Notes on the study in general: Earlier analysis found most TCR beta V segments productive about 87% or about 30% of the time. The study listed under 200 cytomegalovirus-associated TCR beta chains. Many donors carried some public TCRs, although rarity characterized most TCR sequences.

A multiplex PCR was run with 60 Vbeta primers and 13 Jbeta primers. Here immunoSEQ multiplex PCR was the method, and the copy in TCRdb shows in-frame clones only, minus some. The table has 150,000 or so clones, 74% seen once. CDR1 is MDHEN and CDR2 is SYDVKM in the germline V gene. J was trimmed by 2 bases and V by 1 base; bases with no gene match: 7. The CDR3 sequence is 17 residues long. Comment on this clone: The antigen is undetermined.

Sequencing used PBMCs. The receptor comes from a man between 18 and 29 years old in good health and CMV-seropositive. This chain joins TRBV28 and TRBJ1-2; 10 positions agree with TRBD1. The CDR3 nucleotides are TGTGCCAGCAGTTTATTGACCCCGGGACAGGGGAACTATGGCTACACCTTC. Protein sequence: CASSLLTPGQGNYGYTF.